This T cell receptor beta chain appears in the sequencing data of a study of blood T cell repertoires in COVID-19. Study-wide background: The United States, Italy and Spain supplied acute and convalescent COVID-19 samples. PBMCs, B-cell-depleted T cells, or T cells provided the cDNA or gDNA that made up the material.

As processed by the authors: Amplifying reference gene primers gave estimates of nucleated cell counts. Using immunoSEQ multiplex PCR, the repertoire was profiled, and TCRdb retains in-frame clones only, with some absent. V, J and clone size derive from that table, while D and trimming were established from the DNA sequence. The sample has about 180,000 clones; about 81% are singletons. The CDR3 has 15 residues. Germline CDR1 LNHDA, CDR2 SQIVND (reference sequence). The V gene end was trimmed by 3 bases and the J gene end by 5 bases; junction bases not matched to a gene: 6. Followed longitudinally, the Seattle patients had been enrolled during active infection.

The sequencing sample was made of peripheral blood. The chain links TRBV19 to TRBJ1-5; 8 nucleotides agree with TRBD1. The receptor was isolated from a woman of 80 years or more with COVID-19, enrolled during active disease. CDR3 sequence (DNA): TGTGCCAGTAGTATGGGACAGGCGCCTTATCAGCCCCAGCATTTT. Translation gives CASSMGQAPYQPQHF.